This T cell receptor beta chain came from a study of T-cell reconstitution after alpha-beta-depleted transplantation in children. Germline assignment: CDR1 SGHRS and CDR2 YFSETQ. V dropped 1 base and J dropped 4; count of bases not matched to a gene: 4. The CDR3 runs to 15 residues. Many counts were recorded for this clonotype. Preparation of the TCRbeta library used unique molecular identifiers. One entry per CDR3 protein, called by TCRdb with MiXCR from the PCR reads. The top ten hold 0.85% to 1.3% of the sample, which has about 690,000 distinct CDR3 sequences, about 15% seen once. The sample was PBMCs from the stem cell graft donor, taken from the stem cell graft. The chain combines TRBV5-1 with TRBJ2-1; 8 nucleotides match TRBD2. The sequence derives from a human donor who donated a stem cell graft to a child with acute myeloid leukemia. CDR3 protein: CASSLIRGGYNEQFF. The CDR3, as DNA: TGCGCCAGCAGCTTGATACGGGGGGGGTACAATGAGCAGTTCTTC.